The sequence of this TCR beta chain was determined in a study of blood T cell repertoires in COVID-19. The wider study: Researchers got acute and convalescent COVID-19 samples from the United States, Italy and Spain.

Germline V CDR1 and CDR2: MNHNS, SASEGT. The CDR3 has 17 residues. The V and J ends lost 1 base and 0 bases respectively, with 13 bases between them. Per the authors' pipeline: Scientists estimated how many nucleated cells there were by amplifying reference gene primers. Repertoires were generated with immunoSEQ multiplex PCR, while TCRdb's copy carries only in-frame clones and drops some. That table supplies the V and J calls and clone size; D and trimming were determined from the DNA. The sample records about 380,000 clones, around 90% being singletons. Cohorts were assigned according to the clinical history that participants reported. What the recovered Cohort 3 donors had was two negative PCRs, clearance, or symptom resolution.

The chain couples TRBV6-1 to TRBJ1-3; D might be TRBD1 (5 bases). This clonotype originated in a woman between 18 and 29 years old who had recovered from COVID-19. Sequencing used PBMCs or T cells enriched from blood (not recorded which). The CDR3 DNA reads TGTGCCAGCAGTGAAGGAGGCCCAGGGCCCTCTGGAAACACCATATATTTT. Translated, it gives CASSEGGPGPSGNTIYF.